This T cell receptor (beta chain) was identified during a study of T cell changes during pregnancy in multiple sclerosis. Measured with immunoSEQ multiplex PCR; TCRdb has only the in-frame clones, and not every one. This sample yields about 93,000 clones, of which roughly 92% are seen a single time; more than 2% belongs to the top ten. The CDR3 totals 15 residues. The germline gives CDR1 ENHRY, CDR2 SYGVKD. V was shortened by 0 bases and J by 5 bases, with 11 bases between the two germline ends. The starting material was peripheral blood, obtained after pregnancy. The chain has TRBV10-3 and TRBJ1-5; tentative D call: TRBD1 (6 bases). This sequence was found in a female donor with multiple sclerosis, enrolled in a pregnancy study. DNA for the CDR3: TGTGCCATCAGTGAGTCGGACAGCTACTATCAGCCCCAGCATTTT. This codes for CAISESDSYYQPQHF.